The clone carrying this T cell receptor (beta chain) was seen at least ten times. No antigen is known for it. The data stem from a study of T cells in Graves' hyperthyroidism and ophthalmopathy. General study findings and limits: The model foresaw ophthalmopathy a median roughly 6 months prior to onset.

Each patient was aged 18 to 65 and had newly diagnosed hyperthyroidism of under 2 months' duration. PBMCs were collected from a roughly 9.7 ml volume of fresh peripheral blood. TCR beta CDR3 regions were amplified from RNA transcripts. In the first-round RT-PCR of the TCR CDR3, the HTBI primer set was used. Via MiXCR, TCRdb re-called the multiplex PCR reads, giving one row per CDR3 protein. The sample shows under 350,000 distinct CDR3 sequences, less than 30% of them seen only once. Sequencing was carried out using blood. The clonotype was recovered from a man aged 35 to 55 with Graves' hyperthyroidism that later progressed to Graves' ophthalmopathy.

CDR3 loop: CAWTPGGAGRTEAFF. For the CDR3, the DNA is TGTGCCTGGACGCCCGGGGGGGCGGGGAGGACTGAAGCTTTCTTT. The chain couples TRBV30 to TRBJ1-1; weak D call: TRBD1 (6 bases). The CDR3 has 15 residues. The V and J ends lost 4 bases and 5 bases respectively, with 20 bases between them. Germline assignment: CDR1 GTSNPN and CDR2 SVGIG (reference sequence).